This T cell receptor beta chain was found in a study of CD4 T cells in relation to SARS-CoV-2 and coronaviruses. Findings of the study overall: Crossreactivity was assessed only for spike protein, not other viral proteins. About 64% of donors had memory CD4+ clonotypes crossrecognizing SARS-CoV-2 and common cold coronavirus spike.

This CDR3 comprises 14 residues. V lost 1 base, J lost 0 bases, and 4 bases lay in between. Germline-derived CDR1 and CDR2 are MDHEN and SYDVKM. In regard to this clone: Its specificity is unknown.

TCRdb's table, derived via immunoSEQ multiplex PCR, lists solely in-frame clones and lacks some. The table lists around 56,000 clones, roughly 88% of them singletons. The unexposed donors gave CD4+ T cells in about 2011-2019, prior to COVID-19. Cryopreserved PBMCs were CD4-enriched, then split into naive and memory cells. Input material: memory CD4+ T cells from PBMCs. This chain links TRBV28 with TRBJ1-5; D is ambiguous. The TCR was taken from a human donor in good health. As DNA, the CDR3 is TGTGCCAGCAGTTTATCCCTTAGCAATCAGCCCCAGCATTTT. Its translation is CASSLSLSNQPQHF.